This T cell receptor beta chain emerged from a study of T cell responses to AZD1222 COVID-19 vaccine. Study observations and caveats: Spike-wide vaccine-associated CD4 TCRs dominated at 160-218 and 743-854. Spike-specific TCRs gained breadth and depth after people received two AZD1222 doses.

Sequenced by immunoSEQ multiplex PCR; TCRdb stores in-frame clones only, minus some. This sample has about 130,000 clones; 91% occur once, and the top ten carry roughly 3%. Comments on this clone: Its antigen remains unknown.

Germline V CDR1 and CDR2: LNHNV, YYDKDF (reference sequence). The V end was cut by 1 base, the J end by 5 bases, with 8 bases between. The CDR3 has 13 amino acids. Specimen: peripheral blood, collected on day 0 of AZD1222 vaccination. The clonotype originates from an adult in good health. The chain joins TRBV15 to TRBJ1-2, with a possible D match to TRBD1 (5 bases). Written as DNA, the CDR3 is TGTGCCACCAGCAGAGGCCGGGGGTATGGCTACACCTTC. Amino acid sequence: CATSRGRGYGYTF.